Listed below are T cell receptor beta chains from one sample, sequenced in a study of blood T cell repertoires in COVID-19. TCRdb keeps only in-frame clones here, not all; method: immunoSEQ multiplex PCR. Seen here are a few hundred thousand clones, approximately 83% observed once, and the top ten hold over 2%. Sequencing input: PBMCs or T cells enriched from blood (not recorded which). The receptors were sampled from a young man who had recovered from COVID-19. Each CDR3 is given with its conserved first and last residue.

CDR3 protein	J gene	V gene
CASSPGTGNYGYTF	TRBJ1-2	TRBV9
CASSLERGYEQYF	TRBJ2-7	TRBV11-1
CASSLVGSSFYGYTF	TRBJ1-2	TRBV5-4
CASCKGDGYEQYF	TRBJ2-7	TRBV27
CASSSGGVVGNSPLHF	TRBJ1-6	TRBV5-6
CASSPLQGPRVNYGYTF	TRBJ1-2	TRBV9
CASKDEQGYYGYTF	TRBJ1-2	TRBV5-1
CAISDGWTGKLGYTF	TRBJ1-2	TRBV10-3
CASSFTPGGQNTEAFF	TRBJ1-1	TRBV5-1
CASSLGQGLTYEQYF	TRBJ2-7	TRBV5-8
CASSSPSKVSYGYTF	TRBJ1-2	TRBV5-6
CASSSQGGSNQPQHF	TRBJ1-5	TRBV6-2/TRBV6-3
CASSLDRSRGGYTF	TRBJ1-2	TRBV11-2
CASSGHFNTGELFF	TRBJ2-2	TRBV9
CAISPGLSNQPQHF	TRBJ1-5	TRBV10-3
CASRGPGRYGYTF	TRBJ1-2	TRBV27
CASNQDQTGFHSPLHF	TRBJ1-6	TRBV4-1